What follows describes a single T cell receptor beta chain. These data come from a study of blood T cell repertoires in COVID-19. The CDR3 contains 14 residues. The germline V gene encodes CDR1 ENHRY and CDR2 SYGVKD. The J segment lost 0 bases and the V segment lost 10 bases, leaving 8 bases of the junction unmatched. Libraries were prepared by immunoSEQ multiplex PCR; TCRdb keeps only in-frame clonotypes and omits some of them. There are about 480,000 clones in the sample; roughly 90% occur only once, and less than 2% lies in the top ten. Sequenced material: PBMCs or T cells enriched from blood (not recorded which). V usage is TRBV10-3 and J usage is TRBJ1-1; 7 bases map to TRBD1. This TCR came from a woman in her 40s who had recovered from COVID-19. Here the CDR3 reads CATKTTGVNTEAFF. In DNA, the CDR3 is TGTGCCACCAAGACCACAGGGGTGAACACTGAAGCTTTCTTT.